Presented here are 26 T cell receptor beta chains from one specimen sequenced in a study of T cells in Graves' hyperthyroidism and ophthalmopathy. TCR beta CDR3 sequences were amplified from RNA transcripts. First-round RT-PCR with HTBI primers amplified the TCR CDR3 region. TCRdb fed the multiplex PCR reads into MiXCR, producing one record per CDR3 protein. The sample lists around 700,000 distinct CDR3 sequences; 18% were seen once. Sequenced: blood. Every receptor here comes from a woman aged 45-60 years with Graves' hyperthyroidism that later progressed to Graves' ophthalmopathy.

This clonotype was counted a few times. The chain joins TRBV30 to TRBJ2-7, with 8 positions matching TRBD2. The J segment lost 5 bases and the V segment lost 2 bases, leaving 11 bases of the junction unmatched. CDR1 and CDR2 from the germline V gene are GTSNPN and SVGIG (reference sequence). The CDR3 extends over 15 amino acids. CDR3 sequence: CAWSREASGLDEQYF. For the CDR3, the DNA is TGTGCCTGGAGTAGGGAAGCGTCGGGACTAGACGAGCAGTACTTC. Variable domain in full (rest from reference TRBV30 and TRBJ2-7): SQTIHQWPATLVQPVGSPLSLECTVEGTSNPNLYWYRQAAGRGLQLLFYSVGIGQISSEVPQNLSASRPQDRQFILSSKKLLLSDSGFYLCAWSREASGLDEQYFGPGTRLTVT.

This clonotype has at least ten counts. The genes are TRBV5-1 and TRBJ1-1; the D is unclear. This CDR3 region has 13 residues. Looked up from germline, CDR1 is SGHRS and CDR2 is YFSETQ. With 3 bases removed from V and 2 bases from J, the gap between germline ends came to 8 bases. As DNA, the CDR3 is TGCGCCAGCAGCTGGGCACTTAACACTGAAGCTTTCTTT. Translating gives CASSWALNTEAFF.

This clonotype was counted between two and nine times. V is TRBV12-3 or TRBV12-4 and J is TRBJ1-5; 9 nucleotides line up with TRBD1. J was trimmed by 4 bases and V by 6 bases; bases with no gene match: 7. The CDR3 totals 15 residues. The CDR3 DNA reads TGTGCCAGCAGGCCGGGACAGGGAGTGAATCAGCCCCAGCATTTT. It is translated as CASRPGQGVNQPQHF.

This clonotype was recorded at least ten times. CDR3 nucleotides: TGCAGTGCTATTCAAGGTTCTGATGAAAAACTGTTTTTT. This translates into CSAIQGSDEKLFF. The chain couples TRBV20-1 to TRBJ1-4; no clear D. CDR3 size: 13 residues. Trimming took 4 bases from V and 6 from J, leaving 12 bases between them. Germline-derived CDR1 and CDR2 are DFQATT and SNEGSKA (reference sequence).

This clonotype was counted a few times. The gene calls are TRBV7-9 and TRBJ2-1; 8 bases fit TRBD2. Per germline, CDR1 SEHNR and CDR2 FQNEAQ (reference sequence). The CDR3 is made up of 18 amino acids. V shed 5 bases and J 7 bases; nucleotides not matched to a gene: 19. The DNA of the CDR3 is TGTGCCAGCAGCATCCGGGACACCTTGACGGGGGGGCGGAATGAGCAGTTCTTC. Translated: CASSIRDTLTGGRNEQFF.

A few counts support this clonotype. The chain's CDR3 is CASSSRQGSGETQYF. The CDR3 DNA is TGTGCCAGTAGTTCGAGACAGGGAAGCGGAGAGACCCAGTACTTC. The chain uses TRBV19 and TRBJ2-5, with TRBD1 matching 7 bases. This CDR3 has 15 residues. Germline values: CDR1 LNHDA, CDR2 SQIVND (reference sequence). With 5 bases clipped from V and 4 bases from J, the junction kept 10 bases outside the gene matches.

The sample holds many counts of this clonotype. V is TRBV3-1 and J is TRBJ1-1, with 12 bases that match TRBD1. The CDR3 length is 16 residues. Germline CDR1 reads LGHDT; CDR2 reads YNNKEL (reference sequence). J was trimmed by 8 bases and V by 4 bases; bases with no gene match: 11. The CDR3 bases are TGTGCCAGCAGCCTGGGGACAGGGGGCTGGAATCGGGAAGCTTTCTTT. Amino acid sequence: CASSLGTGGWNREAFF.

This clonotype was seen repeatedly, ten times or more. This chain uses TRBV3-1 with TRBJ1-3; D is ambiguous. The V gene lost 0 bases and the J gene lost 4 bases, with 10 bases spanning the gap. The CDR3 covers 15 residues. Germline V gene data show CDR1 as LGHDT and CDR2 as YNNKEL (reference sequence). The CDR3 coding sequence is TGTGCCAGCAGCCAAGATCTTCTGTCGGGAAACACCATATATTTT. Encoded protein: CASSQDLLSGNTIYF.

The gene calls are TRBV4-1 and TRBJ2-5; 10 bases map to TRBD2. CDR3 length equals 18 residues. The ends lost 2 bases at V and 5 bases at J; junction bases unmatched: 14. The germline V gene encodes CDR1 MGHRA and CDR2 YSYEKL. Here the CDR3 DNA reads TGCGCCAGCAGCCAAATAGGGAGCGGGGGGGTGTTTTTGGAGACCCAGTACTTC. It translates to CASSQIGSGGVFLETQYF.

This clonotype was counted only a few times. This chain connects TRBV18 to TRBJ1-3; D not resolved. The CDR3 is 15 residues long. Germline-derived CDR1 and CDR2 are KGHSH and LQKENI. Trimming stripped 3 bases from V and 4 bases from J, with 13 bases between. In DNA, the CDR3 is TGTGCCAGCTCACCTGGAGAACGGGAGGGAAACACCATATATTTT. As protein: CASSPGEREGNTIYF.

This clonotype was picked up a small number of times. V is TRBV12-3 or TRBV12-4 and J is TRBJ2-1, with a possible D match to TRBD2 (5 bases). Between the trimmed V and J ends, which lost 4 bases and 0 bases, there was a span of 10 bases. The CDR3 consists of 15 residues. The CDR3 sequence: CASSYDGSSYNEQFF. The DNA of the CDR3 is TGTGCCAGCAGTTATGATGGGAGCTCCTACAATGAGCAGTTCTTC.

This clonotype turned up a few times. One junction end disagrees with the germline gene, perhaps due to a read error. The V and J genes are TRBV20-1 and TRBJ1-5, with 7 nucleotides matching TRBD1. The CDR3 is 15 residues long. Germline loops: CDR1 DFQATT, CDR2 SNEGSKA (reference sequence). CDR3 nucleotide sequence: TGCAGTGCACCCAGGACAGGAGCTAGCCATCAGCCCCAGCATTTT. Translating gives CSAPRTGASHQPQHF.

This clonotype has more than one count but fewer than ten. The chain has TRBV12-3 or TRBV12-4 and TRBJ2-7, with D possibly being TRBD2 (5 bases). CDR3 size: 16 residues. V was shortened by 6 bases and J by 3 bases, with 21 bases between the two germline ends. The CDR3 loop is CASSPDSTRAGYEQYF. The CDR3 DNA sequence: TGTGCCAGCAGCCCTGACTCCACGAGGGCGGGCTACGAGCAGTACTTC.

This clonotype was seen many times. The CDR3 region has the DNA TGCGCCAGCAGCCTTGGGGTCGGGGAGCTGTTTTTT. Translation gives CASSLGVGELFF. The chain has TRBV5-1 and TRBJ2-2; no clear D. The CDR3 spans 12 residues. Germline values: CDR1 SGHRS, CDR2 YFSETQ. Trimming took 4 bases from V and 7 from J, leaving 8 bases between them.

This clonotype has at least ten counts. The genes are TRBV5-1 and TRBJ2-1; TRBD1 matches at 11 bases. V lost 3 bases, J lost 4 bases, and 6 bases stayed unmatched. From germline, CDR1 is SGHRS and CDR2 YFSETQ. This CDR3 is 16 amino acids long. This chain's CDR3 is CASSWSRDRGYNEQFF. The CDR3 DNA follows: TGCGCCAGCAGCTGGAGCCGGGACAGGGGGTACAATGAGCAGTTCTTC. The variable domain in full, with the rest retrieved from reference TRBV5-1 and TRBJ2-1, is KAGVTQTPRYLIKTRGQQVTLSCSPISGHRSVSWYQQTPGQGLQFLFEYFSETQRNKGNFPGRFSGRQFSNSRSEMNVSTLELGDSALYLCASSWSRDRGYNEQFFGPGTRLTVL.

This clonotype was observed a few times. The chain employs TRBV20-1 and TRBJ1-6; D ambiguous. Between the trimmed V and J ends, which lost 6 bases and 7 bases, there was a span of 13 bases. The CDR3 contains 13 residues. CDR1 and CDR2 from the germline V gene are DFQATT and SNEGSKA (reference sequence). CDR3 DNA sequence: TGCAGTGCCCCCGGAGGGAACAATTCACCCCTCCACTTT. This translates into CSAPGGNNSPLHF.

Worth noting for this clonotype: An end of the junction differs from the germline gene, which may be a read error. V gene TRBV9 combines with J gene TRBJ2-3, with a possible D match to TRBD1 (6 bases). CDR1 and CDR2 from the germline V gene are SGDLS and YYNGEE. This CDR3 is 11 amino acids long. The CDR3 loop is CASSETGTQYF. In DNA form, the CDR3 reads TGTGCCAGCAGCGAGACAGGTACGCAGTATTTT.

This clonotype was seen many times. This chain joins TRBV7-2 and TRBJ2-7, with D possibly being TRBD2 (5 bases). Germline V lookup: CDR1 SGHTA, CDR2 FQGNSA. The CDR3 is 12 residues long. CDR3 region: CASEGRGYEQYF. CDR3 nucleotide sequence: TGTGCTAGCGAAGGGCGAGGGTACGAGCAGTACTTC.

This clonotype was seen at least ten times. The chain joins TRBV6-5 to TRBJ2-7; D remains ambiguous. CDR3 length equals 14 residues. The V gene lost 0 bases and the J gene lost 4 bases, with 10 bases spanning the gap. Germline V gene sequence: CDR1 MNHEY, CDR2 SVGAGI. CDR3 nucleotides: TGTGCCAGCAGTTACTCCGGAGAGATTTACGAGCAGTACTTC. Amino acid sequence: CASSYSGEIYEQYF.

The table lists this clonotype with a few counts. The CDR3 protein is CASSVGRAQDTGELFF. CDR3 nucleotides: TGTGCCAGCAGCGTAGGGCGGGCGCAGGACACCGGGGAGCTGTTTTTT. The chain couples TRBV9 to TRBJ2-2; the D gene is possibly TRBD2 (5 bases). In germline, CDR1 is SGDLS, CDR2 YYNGEE. Trimming cost V 0 bases and J 3 bases, with 12 bases left between them. CDR3 length: 16 amino acids.

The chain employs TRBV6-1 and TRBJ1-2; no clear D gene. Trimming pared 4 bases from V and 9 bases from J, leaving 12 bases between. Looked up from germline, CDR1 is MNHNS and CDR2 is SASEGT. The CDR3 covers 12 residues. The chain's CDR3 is CASSAEGISYTF. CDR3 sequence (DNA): TGTGCCAGCAGTGCGGAGGGTATCAGCTACACCTTC.

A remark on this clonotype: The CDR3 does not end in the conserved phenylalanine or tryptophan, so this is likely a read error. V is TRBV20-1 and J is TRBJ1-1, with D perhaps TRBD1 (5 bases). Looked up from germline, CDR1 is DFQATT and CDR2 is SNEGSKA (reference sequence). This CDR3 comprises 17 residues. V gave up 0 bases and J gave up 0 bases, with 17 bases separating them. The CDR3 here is CSARDRGAATMNTEAFL. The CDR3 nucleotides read TGCAGTGCTAGAGATCGAGGGGCCGCCACAATGAACACTGAAGCTTTCCTT.

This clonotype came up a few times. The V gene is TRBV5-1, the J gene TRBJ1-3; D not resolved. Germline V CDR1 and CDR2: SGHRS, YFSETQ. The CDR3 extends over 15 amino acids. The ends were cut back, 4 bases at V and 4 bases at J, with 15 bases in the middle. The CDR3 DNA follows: TGCGCCAGCAGCCCCTCTGGCAGCCTCGGAAACACCATATATTTT. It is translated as CASSPSGSLGNTIYF.

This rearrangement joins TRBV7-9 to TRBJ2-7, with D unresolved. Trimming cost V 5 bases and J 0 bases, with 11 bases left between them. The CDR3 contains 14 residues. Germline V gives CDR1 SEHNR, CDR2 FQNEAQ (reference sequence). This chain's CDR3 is CASSRTKSSYEQYF. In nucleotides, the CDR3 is TGTGCCAGCAGCCGGACCAAGAGCTCCTACGAGCAGTACTTC. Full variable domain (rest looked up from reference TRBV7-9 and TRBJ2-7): DTGVSQNPRHKITKRGQNVTFRCDPISEHNRLYWYRQTLGQGPEFLTYFQNEAQLEKSRLLSDRFSAERPKGSFSTLEIQRTEQGDSAMYLCASSRTKSSYEQYFGPGTRLTVT.

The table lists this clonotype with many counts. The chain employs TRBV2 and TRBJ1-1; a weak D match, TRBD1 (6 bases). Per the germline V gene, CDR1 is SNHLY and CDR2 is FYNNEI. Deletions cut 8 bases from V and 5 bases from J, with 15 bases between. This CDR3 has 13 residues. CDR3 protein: CASGGPQGTEAFF. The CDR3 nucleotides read TGTGCCAGCGGGGGACCCCAGGGGACTGAAGCTTTCTTT.

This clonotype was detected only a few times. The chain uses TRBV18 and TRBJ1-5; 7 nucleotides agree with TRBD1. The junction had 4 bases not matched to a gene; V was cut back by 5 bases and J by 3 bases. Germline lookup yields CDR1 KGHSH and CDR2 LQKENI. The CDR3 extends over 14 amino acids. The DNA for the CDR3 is TGTGCCAGCTCATCGGGACAGAACAATCAGCCCCAGCATTTT. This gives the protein CASSSGQNNQPQHF.